This TCR beta chain is from a study of cytomegalovirus exposure and HLA in healthy donors. PCR employed 60 Vbeta and 13 Jbeta primers. Method: immunoSEQ multiplex PCR; TCRdb's copy keeps in-frame clones and lacks some. Among approximately 150,000 clones, roughly 77% were seen once, and the ten largest hold roughly 3.6%. The length of the CDR3 is 16 residues. In germline, CDR1 is LGHNA, CDR2 YSLEER. The V gene lost 3 bases and the J gene lost 3 bases, with 18 bases spanning the gap. This sequence originates from a human donor in good health. The chain links TRBV4-3 to TRBJ2-7; maybe TRBD2 (5 bases). Sequencing was performed on PBMCs. CDR3 residues: CASSQVPRRRIYEQYF. CDR3 bases: TGCGCCAGCAGCCAGGTACCCCGGCGGAGGATCTACGAGCAGTACTTC.